A single sample gave rise to the 19 T cell receptor beta chains below, sequenced in a study of cytomegalovirus exposure and HLA in healthy donors. The repertoire was sequenced with immunoSEQ multiplex PCR; TCRdb's copy has only in-frame clones and lacks some. Counted here are 330,000 or so clones, 86% occurring once; the ten biggest clones make up around 0.8%. The sequenced sample was PBMCs. These receptors came from a woman under 30 in good health and CMV-seronegative.

In its sample, this clone was seen once. The chain carries TRBV2 and TRBJ1-1; no definite D call. Trimming pared 2 bases from V and 3 bases from J, leaving 7 bases between. The CDR3 covers 13 residues. CDR1 and CDR2 from the germline V gene are SNHLY and FYNNEI. CDR3 region: CASSETRYTEAFF. The CDR3 coding sequence is TGTGCCAGCAGTGAAACCAGGTACACTGAAGCTTTCTTT.

CDR3 coding DNA: TGTGCCAGCAGTTTAGGGGGGTCTAGCGGGAGCGCAGAGACCCAGTACTTC. This codes for CASSLGGSSGSAETQYF. The gene calls are TRBV28 and TRBJ2-5; TRBD2 agrees at 10 bases. V gave up 2 bases and J gave up 4 bases; unmatched junction bases: 10. The CDR3 is made up of 17 amino acids. Germline CDR1 and CDR2: MDHEN and SYDVKM.

The chain combines TRBV4-3 with TRBJ2-7, with D perhaps matching TRBD2 (6 bases). V was cut by 0 bases and J by 2 bases, with 11 bases left in between. This CDR3 has 15 amino acids. The germline gives CDR1 LGHNA, CDR2 YSLEER. Here the CDR3 reads CASSQEGGATYEQYF. The CDR3 nucleotides read TGCGCCAGCAGCCAAGAAGGCGGGGCCACCTACGAGCAGTACTTC.

This clone was picked up a small number of times. This rearrangement joins TRBV7-6 to TRBJ1-5, with D perhaps matching TRBD1 (5 bases). The CDR3 runs to 17 residues. Germline CDR1 SGHVS, CDR2 FNYEAQ. Between the trimmed V and J ends, which lost 1 base and 5 bases, there was a span of 18 bases. CDR3 in amino acids: CASSLVGKAKQDQPQHF. Here the CDR3 DNA reads TGTGCCAGCAGCTTAGTAGGGAAGGCCAAACAGGATCAGCCCCAGCATTTT. Looking up the rest from reference TRBV7-6 and TRBJ1-5 gives the full variable domain: GAGVSQSPRYKVTKRGQDVALRCDPISGHVSLYWYRQALGQGPEFLTYFNYEAQQDKSGLPNDRFSAERPEGSISTLTIQRTEQRDSAMYRCASSLVGKAKQDQPQHFGDGTRLSIL.

The chain recombines TRBV2 with TRBJ2-5; 7 nucleotides match TRBD1. The CDR3 consists of 15 residues. Trimming cost V 6 bases and J 1 base; bases outside gene matches: 8. Looked up from germline, CDR1 is SNHLY and CDR2 is FYNNEI. CDR3: CASRIQGVGQETQYF. The DNA of the CDR3 is TGTGCCAGCAGAATTCAGGGGGTCGGCCAAGAGACCCAGTACTTC. Complete variable domain (other parts from reference TRBV2 and TRBJ2-5): EPEVTQTPSHQVTQMGQEVILRCVPISNHLYFYWYRQILGQKVEFLVSFYNNEISEKSEIFDDQFSVERPDGSNFTLKIRSTKLEDSAMYFCASRIQGVGQETQYFGPGTRLLVL.

Concerning this clone itself: One end of the junction fails to match germline, which may point to a read error. The chain links TRBV4-3 to TRBJ2-5; 8 bases line up with TRBD1. Germline-derived CDR1 and CDR2 are LGHNA and YSLEER. This CDR3 has 14 amino acids. The CDR3 reads CANSRTGSGETQYF. The CDR3 region has the DNA TGCGCCAACAGCCGGACAGGGTCGGGGGAGACCCAGTACTTC.

This rearrangement joins TRBV29-1 to TRBJ1-4; a possible D gene is TRBD1 (5 bases). This CDR3 contains 12 residues. Germline CDR1 SQVTM, CDR2 ANQGSEA. Trimming cost V 5 bases and J 8 bases, with 12 bases left between them. DNA of the CDR3: TGCAGCGTTCGCGGGGGAGGCGAAAAACTGTTTTTT. Its protein is CSVRGGGEKLFF.

A remark on this clone: This same CDR3 is encoded by further DNA sequences in the sample. CDR3 loop: CASSLQNTDTQYF. DNA of the CDR3: TGTGCCAGCAGCTTGCAGAACACAGATACGCAGTATTTT. The V gene is TRBV5-6, the J gene TRBJ2-3; D not resolved. The V end lost 1 base, the J end lost 2 bases, and 5 bases lay between the germline ends. From germline, CDR1 is SGHDT and CDR2 YYEEEE. There are 13 residues in the CDR3.

The rearrangement uses TRBV15 and TRBJ2-5; the D is unclear. Germline V gene sequence: CDR1 LNHNV, CDR2 YYDKDF (reference sequence). This CDR3 has 14 residues. Trimming removed 1 base at V and 1 base at J, with 7 bases between. The CDR3 sequence is CATSRGGAQETQYF. DNA of the CDR3: TGTGCCACCAGCAGAGGAGGCGCCCAAGAGACCCAGTACTTC.

The gene calls are TRBV7-2 and TRBJ2-7; 8 nucleotides align to TRBD2. The length of the CDR3 is 15 residues. V shed 1 base and J 6 bases; nucleotides not matched to a gene: 8. Germline V CDR1 and CDR2: SGHTA, FQGNSA. In DNA form, the CDR3 reads TGTGCCAGCAGCTTAGGCCTCGGGAGGGCGGGCGAGCAGTACTTC. Translation: CASSLGLGRAGEQYF.

The J gene is TRBJ1-2, the V gene TRBV5-5; possibly TRBD1 for D (6 bases). The CDR3 contains 14 residues. Trimming cost V 4 bases and J 4 bases, with 14 bases left between them. From germline, CDR1 is SGHKS and CDR2 YYEKEE (reference sequence). As DNA, the CDR3 is TGTGCCAGCAGCCCAGGACAGAGAGTCTATGGCTACACCTTC. It encodes CASSPGQRVYGYTF.

The chain carries TRBV29-1 and TRBJ1-3; TRBD1 is a possible D gene (5 bases). The V end lost 7 bases, the J end lost 0 bases, and 13 bases lay between the germline ends. CDR3 size: 14 residues. The germline V gene has CDR1 SQVTM and CDR2 ANQGSEA. CDR3 nucleotides: TGCAGCGCCGCCGGGGGAGCCTCTGGAAACACCATATATTTT. This gives the protein CSAAGGASGNTIYF.

The chain is built from TRBV7-2 and TRBJ2-7, with 7 bases that match TRBD2. Germline V lookup: CDR1 SGHTA, CDR2 FQGNSA. The CDR3 extends over 16 amino acids. The junction had 10 bases not matched to a gene; V was cut back by 5 bases and J by 0 bases. CDR3: CASSRRLADISYEQYF. CDR3 nucleotides: TGTGCCAGCAGCAGACGACTAGCTGATATCTCCTACGAGCAGTACTTC. Full variable domain (missing parts from reference TRBV7-2 and TRBJ2-7): GAGVSQSPSNKVTEKGKDVELRCDPISGHTALYWYRQSLGQGLEFLIYFQGNSAPDKSGLPSDRFSAERTGGSVSTLTIQRTQQEDSAVYLCASSRRLADISYEQYFGPGTRLTVT.

The chain uses TRBV5-1 and TRBJ1-2, with 8 bases fitting TRBD1. Losses at the gene ends were 2 bases for V and 6 bases for J; bases not matched to a gene: 6. The CDR3 runs 14 residues. Germline V lookup: CDR1 SGHRS, CDR2 YFSETQ. CDR3 loop: CASSFPDRAHGYTF. The CDR3 DNA reads as TGCGCCAGCAGCTTTCCGGACAGGGCCCATGGCTACACCTTC.

The chain employs TRBV28 and TRBJ2-7, with a possible D match to TRBD2 (6 bases). The CDR3 loop spans 17 amino acids. Trimming took 5 bases from V and 7 from J, leaving 27 bases between them. From germline, CDR1 is MDHEN and CDR2 SYDVKM. CDR3 sequence (DNA): TGTGCCAGCAGTCTACCTCTCCGGGAGCTATCTACGGGGGAGCAGTACTTC. This translates into CASSLPLRELSTGEQYF.

This clone was counted between two and nine times. The chain uses TRBV9 and TRBJ2-5, with unresolved D. V shed 0 bases and J shed 5 bases, with 11 bases lying between them. Per germline, CDR1 SGDLS and CDR2 YYNGEE. The CDR3 contains 14 residues. CDR3 amino acids: CASSVGPDGETQYF. The CDR3 DNA is TGTGCCAGCAGCGTAGGGCCCGACGGGGAGACCCAGTACTTC.

V usage is TRBV10-3 and J usage is TRBJ1-4; 10 bases line up with TRBD1. Germline CDR1 reads ENHRY; CDR2 reads SYGVKD. The CDR3 spans 12 residues. Trimming at V came to 10 bases and at J to 8 bases, leaving 4 bases not matched to a gene. CDR3 sequence reads: CATGTGEEKLFF. The CDR3 DNA reads TGTGCCACCGGGACAGGGGAGGAAAAACTGTTTTTT.

V is TRBV9 and J is TRBJ1-1; 9 nucleotides line up with TRBD1. The CDR3 runs 15 residues. CDR1 is SGDLS and CDR2 is YYNGEE in the germline V gene. V shed 0 bases and J 4 bases; nucleotides not matched to a gene: 4. The DNA for the CDR3 is TGTGCCAGCAGCGTAGACAGGGGGCCCCGCACTGAAGCTTTCTTT. Translated, it gives CASSVDRGPRTEAFF.

This clone was detected once. The chain uses TRBV7-6 and TRBJ2-2; 9 nucleotides line up with TRBD1. CDR1 is SGHVS, CDR2 FNYEAQ, per germline. The CDR3 runs 19 residues. V trimming: 5 bases; J trimming: 7 bases; junction bases outside the gene matches: 20. CDR3 coding DNA: TGTGCCAGCAGCCACCTCTACCGGACAGGGGAAAGAGGCGACGGGGAGCTGTTTTTT. Protein sequence: CASSHLYRTGERGDGELFF.